This record looks at one TCR beta chain sequence and its context. The antigen remains unidentified. The data were obtained in a study of cytotoxic CD8 clonotypes in ibrutinib-treated CLL. Findings of the study overall: Upon ibrutinib response clonality rose, and upon progression it fell back toward baseline. On treatment, the uncommon public clonotypes contracted or remained stable.

Investigators sought sequencing depths of between 1 in 200,000 and 1 in 1 million T cells. Assay: immunoSEQ multiplex PCR; the TCRdb copy retains only in-frame clones and omits some. This sample yields about 140,000 clones, of which 80% are seen a single time; 7.6% belongs to the top ten. CDR3 length equals 13 residues. With V trimmed by 0 bases and J by 13 bases, 5 bases remained unmatched. Per the germline V gene, CDR1 is SGHNT and CDR2 is YENEEA. The chain couples TRBV11-3 to TRBJ2-1; 8 bases map to TRBD2. This sample comprised PBMCs, obtained after 36 months of ibrutinib treatment. The clonotype comes from a human donor with chronic lymphocytic leukemia. The CDR3 DNA reads TGTGCCAGCAGCTTAGACCCCGTAGCGGGACAGTTCTTC. It codes for CASSLDPVAGQFF.